This T cell receptor (beta chain) was retrieved from a study of T cell responses to AZD1222 COVID-19 vaccine. The V gene lost 3 bases and the J gene lost 3 bases, with 14 bases spanning the gap. Germline loops: CDR1 DFQATT, CDR2 SNEGSKA (reference sequence). This CDR3 comprises 14 residues. The data were produced by immunoSEQ multiplex PCR, yet TCRdb's version contains in-frame clones alone and is incomplete. In the table there are 100,000 to 150,000 clones, more than 75% of which are singletons. The receptor's source is an adult in good health. This material consisted of peripheral blood, taken on day 0 of AZD1222 vaccination. The genes are TRBV20-1 and TRBJ1-1; D is undetermined. The CDR3 nucleotides read TGCAGTGCTAGTTGGCAGGAAAAATACACTGAAGCTTTCTTT. Its translation is CSASWQEKYTEAFF.